A single sample is the source of the 10 T cell receptor beta chains below, sequenced in a study of cytomegalovirus exposure and HLA in healthy donors. 60 Vbeta and 13 Jbeta primers were used in PCR. Measured with immunoSEQ multiplex PCR; TCRdb has only the in-frame clones, and not every one. This table holds 150,000 to 200,000 clones, over 80% found once. The specimen was PBMCs. The receptors originated from a man aged 35 to 55 in good health and CMV-seronegative.

The rearrangement links TRBV9 to TRBJ2-3, with D uncertain. The CDR3 totals 15 residues. V was shortened by 4 bases and J by 0 bases, with 12 bases between the two germline ends. Germline V gene sequence: CDR1 SGDLS, CDR2 YYNGEE. The CDR3 sequence: CASSPERISTDTQYF. The CDR3 bases are TGTGCCAGCAGCCCAGAGCGCATTAGCACAGATACGCAGTATTTT.

The chain combines TRBV6-1 with TRBJ2-3, with 9 bases matching TRBD1. J lost 2 bases, V lost 6 bases, and 6 bases had no gene match. CDR3 length: 15 residues. Germline assignment: CDR1 MNHNS and CDR2 SASEGT. DNA for the CDR3: TGTGCCAGCAGGGAGGACAGGGGAACCACAGATACGCAGTATTTT. Amino acids: CASREDRGTTDTQYF.

V usage is TRBV5-8 and J usage is TRBJ1-1; no definite D call. V was pared by 1 base and J by 0 bases, with 10 bases between. This CDR3 is 15 amino acids long. The V gene's germline CDR1 is SGHTS and CDR2 YDEGEE. CDR3 residues: CASSLLVAVNTEAFF. The CDR3 nucleotides read TGTGCCAGCAGCTTGTTAGTAGCAGTGAACACTGAAGCTTTCTTT.

The chain couples TRBV6-5 to TRBJ1-5, with D maybe TRBD1 (5 bases). The CDR3 has 14 residues. V lost 0 bases and J lost 7, with 10 bases in between. CDR1 is MNHEY, CDR2 SVGAGI, per germline. The CDR3 is CASSYSPGWQPQHF. CDR3 nucleotide sequence: TGTGCCAGCAGTTACTCTCCAGGGTGGCAGCCCCAGCATTTT.

CDR3 sequence (DNA): TGTGCCAGCAGCGCGGGGGGGTACGAGCAGTACTTC. This gives the protein CASSAGGYEQYF. The V gene is TRBV11-2, the J gene TRBJ2-7, with 9 bases identical to TRBD2. V dropped 5 bases and J dropped 4; count of bases not matched to a gene: 0. The germline V gene encodes CDR1 SGHAT and CDR2 FQNNGV. This CDR3 contains 12 residues.

This clone was seen once. Other DNA sequences in the same sample also yield this CDR3. The chain recombines TRBV6-5 with TRBJ1-2, with a tentative D call TRBD1 (6 bases). Per germline, CDR1 MNHEY and CDR2 SVGAGI. This CDR3 region has 13 residues. Trimming pared 2 bases from V and 8 bases from J, leaving 12 bases between. CDR3 DNA: TGTGCCAGCAGTTACAGCCAGGGGCGAGGCTACACCTTC. Translation gives CASSYSQGRGYTF.

The sample holds a few counts of this clone. The chain carries TRBV5-1 and TRBJ2-3; the match to TRBD2 covers 7 bases. Germline lookup yields CDR1 SGHRS and CDR2 YFSETQ. This CDR3 contains 15 residues. Trimming at V came to 3 bases and at J to 2 bases, leaving 6 bases not matched to a gene. The CDR3 reads CASSYLAAVTDTQYF. For the CDR3, the DNA is TGCGCCAGCAGCTACCTAGCGGCGGTCACAGATACGCAGTATTTT.

In this sample, this clone turned up a few times. The chain has TRBV7-8 and TRBJ2-3, with D maybe TRBD2 (6 bases). The CDR3 extends over 12 amino acids. Trimming took off 5 bases at V and 9 bases at J, with 12 bases between the two ends. The V gene's germline CDR1 is SGHVS and CDR2 FQNEAQ. The DNA for the CDR3 is TGTGCCAGCAGCATAAGTGGGAGGACGCAGTATTTT. It encodes CASSISGRTQYF. The full variable domain, rest sourced from reference TRBV7-8 and TRBJ2-3, is GAGVSQSPRYKVAKRGQDVALRCDPISGHVSLFWYQQALGQGPEFLTYFQNEAQLDKSGLPSDRFFAERPEGSVSTLKIQRTQQEDSAVYLCASSISGRTQYFGPGTRLTVL.

The chain joins TRBV7-9 to TRBJ2-7; unclear D gene. The V gene's germline CDR1 is SEHNR and CDR2 FQNEAQ (reference sequence). Deletions cut 6 bases from V and 6 bases from J, with 12 bases between. This CDR3 has 12 amino acids. The CDR3 region has the DNA TGTGCCAGCAGTTTTTTAGAAATCGAGCAGTACTTC. Translated: CASSFLEIEQYF.

J is TRBJ1-1 and V is TRBV7-9; D gene ambiguous. The CDR3 length is 14 residues. Trimming removed 1 base at V and 0 bases at J, with 6 bases between. The germline V gene has CDR1 SEHNR and CDR2 FQNEAQ (reference sequence). The CDR3 DNA reads TGTGCCAGCAGCTTAGTGAGGTTGAACACTGAAGCTTTCTTT. It yields the protein CASSLVRLNTEAFF.